The sequence of this TCR beta chain was determined in a study of blood T cell repertoires in COVID-19. Profiled with immunoSEQ multiplex PCR; TCRdb holds only in-frame clones, not every one. The sample holds approximately 23,000 clones, 90% seen once. This clone was detected only once. The CDR3 extends over 15 amino acids. Germline CDR1 is LNHNV and CDR2 is YYDKDF (reference sequence). V was trimmed by 0 bases and J by 2 bases, leaving 8 bases between them. The TCR originated in a man between 65 and 80 years old with acute or convalescent COVID-19. The sample taken for sequencing was peripheral blood. The rearrangement uses TRBV15 and TRBJ1-5; TRBD1 might be the D (6 bases). The CDR3 nucleotides read TGTGCCACCAGCAGAGAGGCAGGGGGCAATCAGCCCCAGCATTTT. Protein sequence: CATSREAGGNQPQHF.